Below are 26 T cell receptor beta chains sequenced from a single sample in a study of T cell repertoires in cytomegalovirus infection. TCRdb reanalysed the reads using MiXCR and keeps one entry per CDR3 protein. Of roughly 310,000 distinct CDR3 sequences in the sample, roughly 16% were seen once. The sequencing input was PBMCs. The receptor source for this set is a human donor in good health (CMV status not recorded). Some clones in this sample may be carry-over from other donors' samples.

The chain is built from TRBV12-3 or TRBV12-4 and TRBJ2-5, with 8 bases fitting TRBD1. The V and J ends lost 6 bases and 2 bases, in that order; junction bases with no gene match: 11. The CDR3 runs to 16 residues. CDR3 residues: CASSPDRGSGQETQYF. The CDR3 DNA reads TGTGCCAGCAGCCCTGACAGGGGCTCGGGGCAAGAGACCCAGTACTTC.

This clonotype was seen repeatedly, ten times or more. V and J are TRBV7-6 and TRBJ2-5; the D gene could be TRBD1 or TRBD2 (5 bases each). The CDR3 is 15 residues long. Germline V gene data show CDR1 as SGHVS and CDR2 as FNYEAQ. Deletions cut 5 bases from V and 4 bases from J, with 17 bases between. The CDR3 loop reads CASSQGPLGTETQYF. The CDR3 DNA sequence: TGTGCCAGCAGCCAGGGACCCCTGGGGACAGAGACCCAGTACTTC.

This sequence joins TRBV7-8 and TRBJ2-2; 9 bases fit TRBD1. Germline V gene data show CDR1 as SGHVS and CDR2 as FQNEAQ. V dropped 8 bases and J dropped 4; count of bases not matched to a gene: 5. CDR3 length: 14 amino acids. The CDR3 reads CASGYRGPTGELFF. The CDR3 region has the DNA TGTGCCAGCGGCTACAGGGGGCCCACCGGGGAGCTGTTTTTT.

The chain links TRBV6-1 to TRBJ1-5, with TRBD1 as a possible D gene (5 bases). The CDR3 spans 15 residues. Germline-derived CDR1 and CDR2 are MNHNS and SASEGT. Trimming took 5 bases from V and 3 from J, leaving 14 bases between them. The CDR3 spells CASSYGQGNNQPQHF. For the CDR3, the DNA is TGTGCCAGCAGTTATGGCCAGGGTAACAATCAGCCCCAGCATTTT.

Only a few counts were recorded for this clonotype. The rearrangement joins TRBV5-1 to TRBJ1-1; TRBD1 might be the D (6 bases). Deletions cut 1 base from V and 3 bases from J, with 13 bases between. The CDR3 has 15 residues. The V gene's germline CDR1 is SGHRS and CDR2 YFSETQ. CDR3 region: CASSLMGRGDTEAFF. DNA for the CDR3: TGCGCCAGCAGCTTGATGGGCAGGGGAGACACTGAAGCTTTCTTT.

This clonotype was recorded a few times. DNA for the CDR3: TGTGCCAGCAGTTCCCGTCCGACCAGAGGGGCTGCTAACTATGGCTACACCTTC. This gives the protein CASSSRPTRGAANYGYTF. This sequence joins TRBV6-2 or TRBV6-3 and TRBJ1-2; D possibly corresponds to TRBD1 (5 bases). The CDR3 is 18 residues long. The germline CDR1 and CDR2 sequences are MNHEY and SVGEGT. The V and J ends lost 4 bases and 0 bases respectively, with 21 bases between them.

This sequence joins TRBV7-9 and TRBJ2-7, with D perhaps matching TRBD1 (5 bases). Trimming pared 1 base from V and 5 bases from J, leaving 21 bases between. This CDR3 is built from 17 residues. Germline V gene lookup returns CDR1 SEHNR and CDR2 FQNEAQ (reference sequence). CDR3 sequence: CASSLVPLGRRPNEQYF. DNA of the CDR3: TGTGCCAGCAGCTTAGTCCCTTTGGGGCGGCGTCCTAACGAGCAGTACTTC.

This clonotype was observed at least ten times. The CDR3 here is CASSFSRNEKLFF. Here the CDR3 DNA reads TGTGCCAGCAGTTTCTCCAGGAATGAAAAACTGTTTTTT. The chain uses TRBV28 and TRBJ1-4; the D is unclear. This CDR3 is 13 amino acids long. Trimming removed 3 bases at V and 5 bases at J, with 7 bases between. CDR1 and CDR2 (germline): MDHEN, SYDVKM. The variable domain in full, completed from reference TRBV28 and TRBJ1-4, reads DVKVTQSSRYLVKRTGEKVFLECVQDMDHENMFWYRQDPGLGLRLIYFSYDVKMKEKGDIPEGYSVSREKKERFSLILESASTNQTSMYLCASSFSRNEKLFFGSGTQLSVL.

The chain is built from TRBV12-3 or TRBV12-4 and TRBJ2-2; D unresolved. The CDR3 runs 15 residues. The ends were cut back, 1 base at V and 4 bases at J, with 10 bases in the middle. CDR3 amino acids: CASSLDSFGTGELFF. DNA of the CDR3: TGTGCCAGCAGTTTAGACAGTTTCGGCACCGGGGAGCTGTTTTTT.

The genes are TRBV6-1 and TRBJ1-5, with 9 bases fitting TRBD1. Germline CDR1 MNHNS, CDR2 SASEGT. J lost 3 bases, V lost 3 bases, and 6 bases had no gene match. This CDR3 contains 16 residues. CDR3 in DNA: TGTGCCAGCAGTGACCCGGGACAGGGCGTCAATCAGCCCCAGCATTTT. It translates to CASSDPGQGVNQPQHF.

This clonotype has a single count. A single base separates this from a much larger clone, so it may be a read error. The chain uses TRBV7-4 and TRBJ2-7, with D tentatively TRBD2 (6 bases). Germline CDR1 and CDR2: SGHVT and SQSDAQ. The CDR3 is 14 amino acids. CDR3 residues: CASSTAGSSYEQHF. CDR3 in DNA: TGTGCCAGCAGCACGGCGGGGAGCTCCTACGAGCAGCACTTC.

This clonotype was counted a single time. The V and J genes are TRBV7-9 and TRBJ2-5; TRBD1 aligns across 9 bases. The germline V gene has CDR1 SEHNR and CDR2 FQNEAQ (reference sequence). The CDR3 covers 17 residues. J lost 4 bases, V lost 5 bases, and 14 bases had no gene match. This CDR3 is CASSPGQGRLIIETQYF. CDR3 sequence (DNA): TGTGCCAGCAGCCCCGGACAGGGGCGATTGATAATAGAGACCCAGTACTTC.

This clonotype was seen at least ten times. The chain uses TRBV10-3 and TRBJ1-4; a weak D match, TRBD1 (6 bases). Trimming stripped 3 bases from V and 5 bases from J, with 16 bases between. The CDR3 consists of 16 residues. The germline V gene has CDR1 ENHRY and CDR2 SYGVKD. The CDR3 nucleotides are TGTGCCATCAGTGAACTACAGGGTGTCTCGAATGAAAAACTGTTTTTT. Translated, it gives CAISELQGVSNEKLFF.

This clonotype came up many times. V gene TRBV7-2 combines with J gene TRBJ2-5, with TRBD2 matching 14 bases. The CDR3 is made up of 16 amino acids. Germline V lookup: CDR1 SGHTA, CDR2 FQGNSA. V lost 5 bases and J lost 5; bases outside the gene matches: 7. The CDR3 spells CASSLTSGGARETQYF. The CDR3 DNA is TGTGCCAGCAGCCTGACTAGCGGGGGGGCTCGGGAGACCCAGTACTTC.

This clonotype was observed at least ten times. The chain has TRBV12-3 or TRBV12-4 and TRBJ2-1, with D perhaps matching TRBD1 (5 bases). The CDR3 loop spans 14 amino acids. The V and J ends lost 5 bases and 7 bases respectively, with 15 bases between them. CDR3 bases: TGTGCCAGCAGTCAACAAATCAGGGTGAATGAGCAGTTCTTC. Protein: CASSQQIRVNEQFF.

The chain uses TRBV29-1 and TRBJ1-1; the D is unclear. Germline V gene sequence: CDR1 SQVTM, CDR2 ANQGSEA. V dropped 3 bases and J dropped 6 bases, with 8 bases sitting between them. This CDR3 contains 11 residues. As DNA, the CDR3 is TGCAGCGTTGAGGTTGCCGCTGAAGCTTTCTTT. Translated, it gives CSVEVAAEAFF.

This clonotype has only a few counts. V and J are TRBV11-1 and TRBJ2-1; TRBD2 agrees at 10 bases. Germline V gene lookup returns CDR1 SGHAT and CDR2 FQDESV (reference sequence). V dropped 6 bases and J dropped 2; count of bases not matched to a gene: 4. This CDR3 is 15 amino acids long. CDR3 bases: TGTGCCAGCAGGATCAGCGGGGGGGCCTACAATGAGCAGTTCTTC. This sequence encodes CASRISGGAYNEQFF.

This clonotype was observed at least ten times. The chain joins TRBV12-3 or TRBV12-4 to TRBJ2-7, with D hard to call. CDR3 length: 13 residues. V lost 4 bases to trimming and J lost 2 bases, with 9 bases between them. In DNA form, the CDR3 reads TGTGCCAGCAGTTCGGGTTTGGCCTACGAGCAGTACTTC. It is translated as CASSSGLAYEQYF.

This clonotype showed up just a few times. The rearrangement links TRBV6-5 to TRBJ2-7; a possible D gene is TRBD1 (6 bases). The CDR3 is made up of 13 amino acids. Deletions cut 8 bases from V and 3 bases from J, with 14 bases between. Germline CDR1 reads MNHEY; CDR2 reads SVGAGI. CDR3 sequence reads: CASGGQPYYEQYF. The CDR3 nucleotides read TGTGCCAGCGGAGGACAGCCTTACTACGAGCAGTACTTC.

This clonotype was seen ten or more times. This chain links TRBV19 with TRBJ1-1, with a possible D match to TRBD1 (6 bases). The CDR3 spans 14 residues. The V and J ends lost 4 bases and 1 base respectively, with 10 bases between them. Germline CDR1 LNHDA, CDR2 SQIVND (reference sequence). CDR3 DNA: TGTGCCAGTAGTACCACGGGACAGAACACTGAAGCTTTCTTT. Translating gives CASSTTGQNTEAFF.

This clonotype appeared a few times. The chain carries TRBV18 and TRBJ2-5; D may be TRBD2 (5 bases). Germline V gives CDR1 KGHSH, CDR2 LQKENI. V was pared by 2 bases and J by 5 bases, with 15 bases between. This CDR3 is 15 amino acids long. CDR3 residues: CASSPRTAIGETQYF. In DNA form, the CDR3 reads TGTGCCAGCTCACCAAGGACTGCTATAGGGGAGACCCAGTACTTC.

This sequence joins TRBV24-1 and TRBJ1-5; D is possibly TRBD1 (5 bases). Trimming took off 0 bases at V and 4 bases at J, with 12 bases between the two ends. The CDR3 runs to 16 residues. The germline gives CDR1 KGHDR, CDR2 SFDVKD. CDR3 loop: CATSDLRQGTNQPQHF. CDR3 DNA: TGTGCCACCAGTGATTTGCGGCAGGGTACGAATCAGCCCCAGCATTTT.

The table lists this clonotype with many counts. The chain couples TRBV28 to TRBJ1-2, with TRBD1 matching over 10 bases. The CDR3 totals 13 residues. V shed 6 bases and J 7 bases; nucleotides not matched to a gene: 5. Per germline, CDR1 MDHEN and CDR2 SYDVKM. CDR3 nucleotides: TGTGCCAGCAGCCCCGACAGGGGGCTTGGCTACACCTTC. Amino acids: CASSPDRGLGYTF.

In this sample, this clonotype turned up many times. V gene TRBV7-9 combines with J gene TRBJ2-5; perhaps TRBD2 as D (5 bases). The germline CDR1 and CDR2 sequences are SEHNR and FQNEAQ (reference sequence). Trimming stripped 6 bases from V and 1 base from J, with 15 bases between. This CDR3 is built from 15 residues. As DNA, the CDR3 is TGTGCCAGCAGTCCTAGCCGGGCAGTCCAAGAGACCCAGTACTTC. It codes for CASSPSRAVQETQYF. Drawing the rest from reference TRBV7-9 and TRBJ2-5, the complete variable domain is DTGVSQNPRHKITKRGQNVTFRCDPISEHNRLYWYRQTLGQGPEFLTYFQNEAQLEKSRLLSDRFSAERPKGSFSTLEIQRTEQGDSAMYLCASSPSRAVQETQYFGPGTRLLVL.

This clonotype was recorded a few times. The chain is built from TRBV20-1 and TRBJ2-7, with 10 bases matching TRBD1. The germline V gene has CDR1 DFQATT and CDR2 SNEGSKA (reference sequence). V gave up 6 bases and J gave up 4 bases; unmatched junction bases: 9. The CDR3 spans 14 residues. The CDR3 DNA follows: TGCAGTGCGCCGGACAGGGGGGGTTGTTACGAGCAGTACTTC. Translating it yields CSAPDRGGCYEQYF.

The V call is TRBV19, the J call TRBJ1-2; D not resolved. Trimming pared 5 bases from V and 4 bases from J, leaving 11 bases between. CDR1 and CDR2 from the germline V gene are LNHDA and SQIVND (reference sequence). This CDR3 is 13 amino acids long. This chain's CDR3 is CASSWTDAYGYTF. For the CDR3, the DNA is TGTGCCAGTAGTTGGACGGACGCCTATGGCTACACCTTC. Full variable domain (remainder filled in from reference TRBV19 and TRBJ1-2): DGGITQSPKYLFRKEGQNVTLSCEQNLNHDAMYWYRQDPGQGLRLIYYSQIVNDFQKGDIAEGYSVSREKKESFPLTVTSAQKNPTAFYLCASSWTDAYGYTFGSGTRLTVV.